This T cell receptor (beta chain) is from a study of blood T cell dynamics during melanoma immunotherapy. Measured with immunoSEQ multiplex PCR; TCRdb has only the in-frame clones, and not every one. The sample lists some 10,000 clones, 80% occurring once. As to time point: week 3, after first cycle of checkpoint inhibitor. CDR1 SGHAT and CDR2 FQDESV come from the germline V gene (reference sequence). CDR3 length: 14 residues. Trimming removed 1 base at V and 3 bases at J, with 6 bases between. This sequence joins TRBV11-1 and TRBJ2-2, with D unresolved. The sequence derives from a human donor with melanoma. Sequencing used blood, obtained from a patient treated with checkpoint blockade. The DNA of the CDR3 is TGTGCCAGCAGCTTAGGCACATACACCGGGGAGCTGTTTTTT. This sequence encodes CASSLGTYTGELFF. The entire variable domain, with the rest obtained from reference TRBV11-1 and TRBJ2-2, is as follows: EAEVAQSPRYKITEKSQAVAFWCDPISGHATLYWYRQILGQGPELLVQFQDESVVDDSQLPKDRFSAERLKGVDSTLKIQPAELGDSAMYLCASSLGTYTGELFFGEGSRLTVL.